Below, one T cell receptor beta chain is given with its context. The CDR3 runs to 15 residues. The V gene's germline CDR1 is MNHEY and CDR2 SMNVEV (reference sequence). Unmatched junction bases numbered 7, after V lost 5 bases and J lost 4 bases. These data are taken from a study of blood T cell repertoires in COVID-19. Study-level background: Whether acute or convalescent, the COVID-19 samples came from the United States, Italy and Spain. PBMCs, B-cell-depleted T cells, or T cells provided the cDNA or gDNA that made up the material.

Per the original data handling: Researchers report that nucleated cell counts were estimated from reference gene primer amplification. This table comes from immunoSEQ multiplex PCR, and its TCRdb copy is limited to in-frame clones, with some not included. V, J and clone size are taken as reported in that table, and D and trimming were inferred from the DNA itself. The table records 270,000 or so clones, 65% to 90% of them present only once. The chain has TRBV27 and TRBJ2-7, with 11 bases matching TRBD2. This receptor was identified in a human donor in a cohort sampled during active COVID-19. Sequencing was carried out using peripheral blood. The CDR3 region is CASSPIAGGLYEQYF. DNA of the CDR3: TGTGCCAGCAGTCCGATAGCGGGAGGGTTGTACGAGCAGTACTTC.